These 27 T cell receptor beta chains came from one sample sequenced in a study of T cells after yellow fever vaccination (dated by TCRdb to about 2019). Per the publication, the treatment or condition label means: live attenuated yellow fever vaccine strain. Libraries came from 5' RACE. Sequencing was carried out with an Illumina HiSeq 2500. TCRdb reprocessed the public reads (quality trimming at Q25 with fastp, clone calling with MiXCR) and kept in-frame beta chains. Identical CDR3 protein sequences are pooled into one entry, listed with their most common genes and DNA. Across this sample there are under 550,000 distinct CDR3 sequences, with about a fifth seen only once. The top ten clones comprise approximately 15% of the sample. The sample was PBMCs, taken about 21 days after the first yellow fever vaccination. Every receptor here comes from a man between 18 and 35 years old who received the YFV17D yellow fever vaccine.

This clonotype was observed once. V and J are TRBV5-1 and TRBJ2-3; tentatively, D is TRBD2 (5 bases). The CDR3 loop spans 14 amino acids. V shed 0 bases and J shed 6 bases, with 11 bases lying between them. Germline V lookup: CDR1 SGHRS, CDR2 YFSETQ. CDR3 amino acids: CASSLDPGGDTQYF. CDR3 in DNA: TGCGCCAGCAGCTTGGACCCCGGCGGGGATACGCAGTATTTT.

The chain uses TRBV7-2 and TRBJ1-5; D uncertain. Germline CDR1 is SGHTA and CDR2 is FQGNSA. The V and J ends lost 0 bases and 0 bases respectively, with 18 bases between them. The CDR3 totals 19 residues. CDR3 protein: CASSLAPPGQVYSNQPQHF. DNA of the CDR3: TGTGCCAGCAGCTTAGCGCCCCCTGGGCAGGTATATAGCAATCAGCCCCAGCATTTT.

Written as DNA, the CDR3 is TGTGCCAGCAGTTTATGGGGGACAGGGATCCCCTACAATGAGCAGTTCTTC. Encoded protein: CASSLWGTGIPYNEQFF. This sequence joins TRBV27 and TRBJ2-1; 9 nucleotides line up with TRBD1. The CDR3 has 17 amino acids. Per germline, CDR1 MNHEY and CDR2 SMNVEV (reference sequence). Losses at the gene ends were 1 base for V and 2 bases for J; bases not matched to a gene: 6.

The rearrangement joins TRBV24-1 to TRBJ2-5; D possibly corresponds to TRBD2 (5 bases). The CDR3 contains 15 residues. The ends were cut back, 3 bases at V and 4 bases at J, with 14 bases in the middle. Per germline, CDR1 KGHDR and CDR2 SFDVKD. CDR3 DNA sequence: TGTGCCACCAGTGATGACGGCGGACTCCCAGAGACCCAGTACTTC. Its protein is CATSDDGGLPETQYF.

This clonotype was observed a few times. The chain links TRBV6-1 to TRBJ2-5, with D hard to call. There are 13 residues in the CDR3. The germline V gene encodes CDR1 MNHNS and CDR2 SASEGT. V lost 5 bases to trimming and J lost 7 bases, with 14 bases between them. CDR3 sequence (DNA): TGTGCCAGCAGTCATAGAGATACTGGGACCCAGTACTTC. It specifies CASSHRDTGTQYF.

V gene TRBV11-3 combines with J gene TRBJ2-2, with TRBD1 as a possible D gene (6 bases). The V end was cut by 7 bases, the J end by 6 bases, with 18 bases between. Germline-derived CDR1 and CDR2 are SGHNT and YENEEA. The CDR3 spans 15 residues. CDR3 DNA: TGTGCCAGCAAGCCGCGTGGGGGCGAAGCCGGGGAGCTGTTTTTT. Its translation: CASKPRGGEAGELFF. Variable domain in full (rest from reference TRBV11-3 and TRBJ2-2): EAGVVQSPRYKIIEKKQPVAFWCNPISGHNTLYWYLQNLGQGPELLIRYENEEAVDDSQLPKDRFSAERLKGVDSTLKIQPAELGDSAVYLCASKPRGGEAGELFFGEGSRLTVL.

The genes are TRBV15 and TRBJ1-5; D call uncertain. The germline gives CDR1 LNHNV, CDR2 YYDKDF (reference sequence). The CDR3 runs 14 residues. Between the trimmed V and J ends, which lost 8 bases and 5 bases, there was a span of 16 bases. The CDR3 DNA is TGTGCCACCGCACGACAAGATGCGTATCAGCCCCAGCATTTT. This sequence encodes CATARQDAYQPQHF.

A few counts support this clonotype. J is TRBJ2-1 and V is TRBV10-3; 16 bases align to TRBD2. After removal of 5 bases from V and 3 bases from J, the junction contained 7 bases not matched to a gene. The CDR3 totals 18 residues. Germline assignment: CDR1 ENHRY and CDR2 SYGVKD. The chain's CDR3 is CAISPTGLAGGYYNEQFF. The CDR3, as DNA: TGTGCCATCAGTCCCACGGGACTAGCGGGGGGGTACTACAATGAGCAGTTCTTC.

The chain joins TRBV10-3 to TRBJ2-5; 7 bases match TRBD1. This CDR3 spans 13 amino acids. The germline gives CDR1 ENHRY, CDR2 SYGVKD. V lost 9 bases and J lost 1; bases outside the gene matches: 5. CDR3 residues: CAIARDSQETQYF. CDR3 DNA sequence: TGTGCCATAGCACGGGACAGCCAAGAGACCCAGTACTTC.

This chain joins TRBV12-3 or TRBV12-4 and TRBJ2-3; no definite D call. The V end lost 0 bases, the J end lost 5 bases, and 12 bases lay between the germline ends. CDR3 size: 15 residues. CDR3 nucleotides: TGTGCCAGCAGTTTAGCAGCGATCAGAGGAGATACGCAGTATTTT. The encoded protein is CASSLAAIRGDTQYF.

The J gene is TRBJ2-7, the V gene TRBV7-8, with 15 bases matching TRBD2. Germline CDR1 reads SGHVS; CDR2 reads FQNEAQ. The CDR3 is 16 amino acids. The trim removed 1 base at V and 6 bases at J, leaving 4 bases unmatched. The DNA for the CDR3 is TGTGCCAGCAGCTTAGGCGGGGGACTAGCGGGGGGCGAGCAGTACGTC. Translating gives CASSLGGGLAGGEQYV.

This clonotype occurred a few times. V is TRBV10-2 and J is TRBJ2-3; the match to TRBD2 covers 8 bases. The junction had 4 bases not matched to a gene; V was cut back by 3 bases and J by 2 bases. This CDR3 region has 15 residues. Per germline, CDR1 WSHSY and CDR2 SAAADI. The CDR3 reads CASSELAVATDTQYF. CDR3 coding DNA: TGCGCCAGCAGTGAACTAGCGGTGGCCACAGATACGCAGTATTTT.

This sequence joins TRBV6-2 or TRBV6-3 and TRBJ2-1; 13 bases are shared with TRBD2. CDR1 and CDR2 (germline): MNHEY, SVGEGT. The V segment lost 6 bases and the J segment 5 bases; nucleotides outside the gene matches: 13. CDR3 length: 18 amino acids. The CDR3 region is CASSPWTSGGARDNEQFF. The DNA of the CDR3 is TGTGCCAGCAGCCCGTGGACTAGCGGGGGTGCCCGAGACAATGAGCAGTTCTTC.

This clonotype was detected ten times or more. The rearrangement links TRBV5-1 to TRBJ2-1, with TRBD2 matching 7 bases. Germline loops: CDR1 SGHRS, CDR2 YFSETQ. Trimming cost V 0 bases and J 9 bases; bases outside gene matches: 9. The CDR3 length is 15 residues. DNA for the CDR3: TGCGCCAGCAGCTTGGGAAGCGGGGAGCGGGGTGAGCAGTTCTTC. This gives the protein CASSLGSGERGEQFF.

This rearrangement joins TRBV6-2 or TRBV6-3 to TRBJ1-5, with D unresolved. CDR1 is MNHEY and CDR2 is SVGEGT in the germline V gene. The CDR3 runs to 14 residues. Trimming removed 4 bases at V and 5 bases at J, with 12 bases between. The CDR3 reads CASSSVGGYQPQHF. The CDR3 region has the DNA TGTGCCAGCAGTTCAGTGGGCGGCTATCAGCCCCAGCATTTT.

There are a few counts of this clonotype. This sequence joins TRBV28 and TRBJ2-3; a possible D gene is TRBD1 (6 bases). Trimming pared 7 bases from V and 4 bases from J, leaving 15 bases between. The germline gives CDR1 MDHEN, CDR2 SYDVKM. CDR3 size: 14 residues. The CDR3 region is CASTVRGTADTQYF. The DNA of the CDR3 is TGTGCCAGCACTGTCAGGGGAACCGCAGATACGCAGTATTTT.

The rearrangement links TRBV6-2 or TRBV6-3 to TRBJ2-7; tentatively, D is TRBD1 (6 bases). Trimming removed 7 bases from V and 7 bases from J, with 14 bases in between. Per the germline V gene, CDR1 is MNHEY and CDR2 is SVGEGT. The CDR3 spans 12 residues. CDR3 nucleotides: TGTGCCAGCACTGCGGCAGGGGAGGAGCAGTACTTC. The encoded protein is CASTAAGEEQYF.

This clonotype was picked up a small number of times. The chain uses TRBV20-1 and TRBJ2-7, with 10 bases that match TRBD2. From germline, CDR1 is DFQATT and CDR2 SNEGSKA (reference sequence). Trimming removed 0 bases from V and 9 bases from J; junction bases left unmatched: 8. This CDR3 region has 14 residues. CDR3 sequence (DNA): TGCAGTGCTAGAGATAAAAGCGGGGGGGGAGGGCAGTACTTC. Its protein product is CSARDKSGGGGQYF.

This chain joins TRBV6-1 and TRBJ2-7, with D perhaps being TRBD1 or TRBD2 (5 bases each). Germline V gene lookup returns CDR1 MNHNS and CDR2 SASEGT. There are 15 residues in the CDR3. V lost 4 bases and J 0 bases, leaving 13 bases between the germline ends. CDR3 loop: CASSAAGAPSYEQYF. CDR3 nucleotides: TGTGCCAGCAGTGCTGCCGGGGCTCCCTCCTACGAGCAGTACTTC.

CDR3 protein: CASSEFGGGEQADTQYF. The CDR3 DNA reads TGTGCCAGCAGTGAATTCGGGGGCGGGGAGCAGGCAGATACGCAGTATTTT. The rearrangement links TRBV25-1 to TRBJ2-3; perhaps D is TRBD1 or TRBD2 (6 bases each). Trimming pared 1 base from V and 4 bases from J, leaving 18 bases between. In germline, CDR1 is MGHDK, CDR2 SYGVNS. This CDR3 region has 17 residues.

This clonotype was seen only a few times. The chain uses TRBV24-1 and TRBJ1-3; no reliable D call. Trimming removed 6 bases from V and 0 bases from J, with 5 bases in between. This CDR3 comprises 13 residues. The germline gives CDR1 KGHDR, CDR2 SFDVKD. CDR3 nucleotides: TGTGCCACCAGTCCGGGCTCTGGAAACACCATATATTTT. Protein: CATSPGSGNTIYF.

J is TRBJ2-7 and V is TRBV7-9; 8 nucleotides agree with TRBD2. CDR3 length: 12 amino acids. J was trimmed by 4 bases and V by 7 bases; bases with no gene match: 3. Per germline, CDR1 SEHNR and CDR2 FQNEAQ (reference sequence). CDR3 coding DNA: TGTGCCAGCACCGCTAGCGGGTACGAGCAGTACTTC. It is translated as CASTASGYEQYF.

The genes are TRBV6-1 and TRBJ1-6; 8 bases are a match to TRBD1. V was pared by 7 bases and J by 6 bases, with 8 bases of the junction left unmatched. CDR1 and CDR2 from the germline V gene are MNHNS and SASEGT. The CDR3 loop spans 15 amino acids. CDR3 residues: CASTLAQGGNSPLHF. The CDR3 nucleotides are TGTGCCAGCACCCTAGCACAGGGGGGTAATTCACCCCTCCACTTT.

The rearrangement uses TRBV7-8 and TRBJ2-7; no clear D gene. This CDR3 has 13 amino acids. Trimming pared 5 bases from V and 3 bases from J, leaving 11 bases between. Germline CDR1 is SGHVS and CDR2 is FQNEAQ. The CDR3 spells CASSLGPLYEQYF. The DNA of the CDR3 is TGTGCCAGCAGCCTCGGGCCCCTCTACGAGCAGTACTTC.

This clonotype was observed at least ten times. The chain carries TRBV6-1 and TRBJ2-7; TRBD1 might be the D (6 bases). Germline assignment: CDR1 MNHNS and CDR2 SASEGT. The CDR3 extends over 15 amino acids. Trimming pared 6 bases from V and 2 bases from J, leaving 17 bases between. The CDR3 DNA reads TGTGCCAGCAGGGGGGCGGGCGGGCCCACCTACGAGCAGTACTTC. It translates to CASRGAGGPTYEQYF.

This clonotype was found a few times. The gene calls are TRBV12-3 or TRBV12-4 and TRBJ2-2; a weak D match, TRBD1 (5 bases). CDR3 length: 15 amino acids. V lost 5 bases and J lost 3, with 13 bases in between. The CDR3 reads CASSPGRAYTGELFF. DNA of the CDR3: TGTGCCAGCAGTCCCGGCAGGGCCTACACCGGGGAGCTGTTTTTT.

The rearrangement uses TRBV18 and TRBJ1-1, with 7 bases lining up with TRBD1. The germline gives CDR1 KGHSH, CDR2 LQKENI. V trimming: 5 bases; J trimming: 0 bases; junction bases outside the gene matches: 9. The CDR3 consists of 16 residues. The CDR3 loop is CASSSQGVGVNTEAFF. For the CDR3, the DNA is TGTGCCAGCTCATCTCAGGGGGTAGGTGTGAACACTGAAGCTTTCTTT.